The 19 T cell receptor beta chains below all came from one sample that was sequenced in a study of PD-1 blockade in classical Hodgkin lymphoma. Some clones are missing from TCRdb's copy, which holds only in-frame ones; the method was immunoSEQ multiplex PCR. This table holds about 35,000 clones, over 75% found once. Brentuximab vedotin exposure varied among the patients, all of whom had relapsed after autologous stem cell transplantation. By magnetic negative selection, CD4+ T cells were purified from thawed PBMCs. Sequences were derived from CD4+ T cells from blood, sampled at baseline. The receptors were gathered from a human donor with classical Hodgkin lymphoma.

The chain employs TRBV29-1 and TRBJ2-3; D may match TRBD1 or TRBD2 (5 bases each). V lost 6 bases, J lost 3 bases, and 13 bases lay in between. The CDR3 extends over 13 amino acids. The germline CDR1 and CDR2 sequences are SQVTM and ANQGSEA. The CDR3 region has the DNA TGCAGCGTGGGGGTACTTAGGACAGATACGCAGTATTTT. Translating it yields CSVGVLRTDTQYF.

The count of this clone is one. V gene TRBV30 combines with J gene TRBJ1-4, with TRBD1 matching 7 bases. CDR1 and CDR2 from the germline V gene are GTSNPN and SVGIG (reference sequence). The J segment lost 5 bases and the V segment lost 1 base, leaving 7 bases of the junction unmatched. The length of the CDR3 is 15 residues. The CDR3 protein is CAWSAGTVLNEKLFF. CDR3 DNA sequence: TGTGCCTGGAGTGCTGGGACAGTATTAAATGAAAAACTGTTTTTT.

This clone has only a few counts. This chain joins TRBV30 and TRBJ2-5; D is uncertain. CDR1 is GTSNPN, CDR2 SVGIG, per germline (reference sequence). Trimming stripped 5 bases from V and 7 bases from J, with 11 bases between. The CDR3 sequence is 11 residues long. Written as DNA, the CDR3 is TGTGCCTGGGGGGTCTTGGCGACCCAGTACTTC. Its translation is CAWGVLATQYF. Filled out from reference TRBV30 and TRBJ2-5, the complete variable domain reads SQTIHQWPATLVQPVGSPLSLECTVEGTSNPNLYWYRQAAGRGLQLLFYSVGIGQISSEVPQNLSASRPQDRQFILSSKKLLLSDSGFYLCAWGVLATQYFGPGTRLLVL.

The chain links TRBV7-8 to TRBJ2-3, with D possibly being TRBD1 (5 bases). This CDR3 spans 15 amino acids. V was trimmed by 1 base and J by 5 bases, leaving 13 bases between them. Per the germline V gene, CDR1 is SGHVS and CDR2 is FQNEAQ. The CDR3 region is CASSLGVFGQDTQYF. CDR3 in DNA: TGTGCCAGCAGCTTAGGGGTCTTCGGACAAGATACGCAGTATTTT.

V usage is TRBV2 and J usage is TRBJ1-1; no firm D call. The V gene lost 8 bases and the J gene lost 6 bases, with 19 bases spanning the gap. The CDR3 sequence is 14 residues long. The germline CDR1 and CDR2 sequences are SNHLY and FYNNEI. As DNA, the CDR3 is TGTGCCAGCGGGGTGGGTGTGAGTAAGGCTGAAGCTTTCTTT. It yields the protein CASGVGVSKAEAFF.

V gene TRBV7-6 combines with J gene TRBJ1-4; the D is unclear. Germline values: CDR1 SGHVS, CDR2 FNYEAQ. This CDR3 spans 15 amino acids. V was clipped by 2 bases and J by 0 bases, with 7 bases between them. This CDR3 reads CASSLRTATNEKLFF. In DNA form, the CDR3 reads TGTGCCAGCAGCTTACGGACCGCAACTAATGAAAAACTGTTTTTT.

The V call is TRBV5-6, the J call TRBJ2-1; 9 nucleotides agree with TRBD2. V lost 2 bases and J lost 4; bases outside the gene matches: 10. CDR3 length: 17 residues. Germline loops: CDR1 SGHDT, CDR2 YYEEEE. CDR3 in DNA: TGTGCCAGCAGCTTAGGCGTGGGACTAGCATGGTACAATGAGCAGTTCTTC. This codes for CASSLGVGLAWYNEQFF.

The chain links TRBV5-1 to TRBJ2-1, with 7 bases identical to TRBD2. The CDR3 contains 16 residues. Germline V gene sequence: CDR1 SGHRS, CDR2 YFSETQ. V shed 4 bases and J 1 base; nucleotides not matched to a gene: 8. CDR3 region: CASSGGSSGSYNEQFF. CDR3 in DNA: TGCGCCAGCAGCGGCGGCTCTAGCGGATCCTACAATGAGCAGTTCTTC. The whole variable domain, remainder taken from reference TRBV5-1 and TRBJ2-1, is KAGVTQTPRYLIKTRGQQVTLSCSPISGHRSVSWYQQTPGQGLQFLFEYFSETQRNKGNFPGRFSGRQFSNSRSEMNVSTLELGDSALYLCASSGGSSGSYNEQFFGPGTRLTVL.

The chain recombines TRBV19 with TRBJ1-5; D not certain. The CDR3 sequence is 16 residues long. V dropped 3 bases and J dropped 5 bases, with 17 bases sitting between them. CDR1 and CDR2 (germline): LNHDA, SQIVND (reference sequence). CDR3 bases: TGTGCCAGTAGTATGTGGGCCGGACCGAGGGATCAGCCCCAGCATTTT. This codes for CASSMWAGPRDQPQHF. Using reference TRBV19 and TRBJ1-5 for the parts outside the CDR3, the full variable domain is DGGITQSPKYLFRKEGQNVTLSCEQNLNHDAMYWYRQDPGQGLRLIYYSQIVNDFQKGDIAEGYSVSREKKESFPLTVTSAQKNPTAFYLCASSMWAGPRDQPQHFGDGTRLSIL.

The CDR3 DNA is TGTGCCTGGAGTGTACTGGGGACAGGGACCCCTAATGAAAAACTGTTTTTT. It codes for CAWSVLGTGTPNEKLFF. This chain connects TRBV30 to TRBJ1-4, with 9 bases aligning to TRBD1. Germline trimming cut 0 bases from V and 3 bases from J; bases unmatched to any gene: 8. Looked up from germline, CDR1 is GTSNPN and CDR2 is SVGIG (reference sequence). CDR3 length: 17 amino acids.

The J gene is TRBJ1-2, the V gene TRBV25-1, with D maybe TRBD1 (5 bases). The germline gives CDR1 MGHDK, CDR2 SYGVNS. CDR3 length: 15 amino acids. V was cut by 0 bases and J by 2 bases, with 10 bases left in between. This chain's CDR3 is CASSEYGAGNYGYTF. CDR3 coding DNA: TGTGCCAGCAGTGAATACGGGGCAGGGAACTATGGCTACACCTTC.

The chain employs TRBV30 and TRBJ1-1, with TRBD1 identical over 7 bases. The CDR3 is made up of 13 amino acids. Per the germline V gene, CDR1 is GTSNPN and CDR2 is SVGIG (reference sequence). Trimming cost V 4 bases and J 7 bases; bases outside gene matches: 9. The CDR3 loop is CAWKKGGRGEAFF. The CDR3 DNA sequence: TGTGCCTGGAAGAAAGGGGGCAGGGGTGAAGCTTTCTTT.

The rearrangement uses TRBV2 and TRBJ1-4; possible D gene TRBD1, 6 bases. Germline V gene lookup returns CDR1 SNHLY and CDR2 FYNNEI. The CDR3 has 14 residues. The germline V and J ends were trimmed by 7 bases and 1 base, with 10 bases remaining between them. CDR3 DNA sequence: TGTGCCAGCATGAGGGGGGGAACTAATGAAAAACTGTTTTTT. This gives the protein CASMRGGTNEKLFF.

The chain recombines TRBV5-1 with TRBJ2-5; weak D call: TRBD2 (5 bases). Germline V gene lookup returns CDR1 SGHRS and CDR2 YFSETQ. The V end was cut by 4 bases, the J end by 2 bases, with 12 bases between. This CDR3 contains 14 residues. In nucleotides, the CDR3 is TGCGCCAGCAGCCAGAGCGGCGGGCAAGAGACCCAGTACTTC. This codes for CASSQSGGQETQYF. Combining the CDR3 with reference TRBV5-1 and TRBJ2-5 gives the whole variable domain KAGVTQTPRYLIKTRGQQVTLSCSPISGHRSVSWYQQTPGQGLQFLFEYFSETQRNKGNFPGRFSGRQFSNSRSEMNVSTLELGDSALYLCASSQSGGQETQYFGPGTRLLVL.

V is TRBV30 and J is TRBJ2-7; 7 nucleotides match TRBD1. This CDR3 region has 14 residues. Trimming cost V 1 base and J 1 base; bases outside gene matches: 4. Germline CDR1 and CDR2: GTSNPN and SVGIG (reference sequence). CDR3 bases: TGTGCCTGGAGTGGGGGACAGAAGTCCTACGAGCAGTACTTC. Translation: CAWSGGQKSYEQYF.

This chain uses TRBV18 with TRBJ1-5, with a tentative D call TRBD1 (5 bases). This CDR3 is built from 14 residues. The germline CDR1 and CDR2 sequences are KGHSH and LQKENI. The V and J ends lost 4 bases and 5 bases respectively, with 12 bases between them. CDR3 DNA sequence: TGTGCCAGCTCACGGGGGAATGAGGATCAGCCCCAGCATTTT. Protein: CASSRGNEDQPQHF.

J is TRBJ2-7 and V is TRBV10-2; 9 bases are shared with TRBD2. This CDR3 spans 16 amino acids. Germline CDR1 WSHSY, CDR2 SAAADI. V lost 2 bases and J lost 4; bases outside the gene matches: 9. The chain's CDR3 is CASSESSLAGMYEQYF. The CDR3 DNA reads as TGCGCCAGCAGTGAGAGTAGCCTAGCGGGAATGTACGAGCAGTACTTC.

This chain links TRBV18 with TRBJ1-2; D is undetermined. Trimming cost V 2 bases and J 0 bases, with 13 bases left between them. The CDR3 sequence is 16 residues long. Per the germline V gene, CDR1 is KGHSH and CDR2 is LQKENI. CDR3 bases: TGTGCCAGCTCACCATTCCCGGACCCATCTAACTATGGCTACACCTTC. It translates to CASSPFPDPSNYGYTF.

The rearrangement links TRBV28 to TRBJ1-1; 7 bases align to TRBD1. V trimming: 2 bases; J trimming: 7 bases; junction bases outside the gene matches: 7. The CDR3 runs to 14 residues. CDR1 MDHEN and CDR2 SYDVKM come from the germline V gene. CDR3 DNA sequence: TGTGCCAGCAGTTTAGGGCTTCGACAGGGTGAAGCTTTCTTT. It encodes CASSLGLRQGEAFF.